This entry lists 15 T cell receptor beta chains sequenced from one sample in a study of naive and memory T cell subsets. TCR cDNA received a 3' ligated oligonucleotide that carried a UMI. Amplification of ligated cDNA took four PCR rounds with SP2 and nested alpha and beta constant primers. TCRdb recomputed calls from the 5' RACE reads with MiXCR, one row per CDR3 protein. The sample holds some 60,000 distinct CDR3 sequences; over 6% are singletons and the top ten take roughly 8.9%. Receptor source: a female donor in good health.

There are many counts of this clonotype. It is unclear where the CDR3 begins or ends on the DNA, so no DNA is shown, and the CDR3 is as TCRdb lists it. This chain joins TRBV27 and TRBJ1-1; the table names TRBD1, a call not compared with the DNA. Counting both end residues, the CDR3 totals 15 amino acids. The germline CDR1 and CDR2 sequences are MNHEY and SMNVEV (reference sequence). CDR3 sequence reads: CASSYIWGLGTEAFF.

The chain carries TRBV12-5 and TRBJ1-2, with D possibly TRBD1 on 6 matching bases. V was shortened by 8 bases and J by 3 bases, with 13 bases between the two germline ends. Germline V CDR1 and CDR2: LGHNT, FRNRAP. The CDR3 length is 13 residues. DNA for the CDR3: TGTGCTAGTCAAAGGGACAATGACTATGGCTACACCTTC. Amino acid sequence: CASQRDNDYGYTF.

This clonotype was detected many times. The chain joins TRBV5-1 to TRBJ2-5; D may correspond to TRBD1 or TRBD2 (6 bases each). Germline V gene data show CDR1 as SGHRS and CDR2 as YFSETQ. Trimming took off 2 bases at V and 4 bases at J, with 12 bases between the two ends. This CDR3 is built from 14 residues. The DNA of the CDR3 is TGCGCCAGCAGCTTTGGGGGGCGAGGAGAGACCCAGTACTTC. This encodes CASSFGGRGETQYF. The variable domain in full, with the rest retrieved from reference TRBV5-1 and TRBJ2-5, is KAGVTQTPRYLIKTRGQQVTLSCSPISGHRSVSWYQQTPGQGLQFLFEYFSETQRNKGNFPGRFSGRQFSNSRSEMNVSTLELGDSALYLCASSFGGRGETQYFGPGTRLLVL.

This sequence joins TRBV7-9 and TRBJ2-2; 7 positions match TRBD2. With V trimmed by 3 bases and J by 7 bases, 14 bases remained unmatched. This CDR3 is built from 17 residues. Germline values: CDR1 SEHNR, CDR2 FQNEAQ (reference sequence). CDR3 in DNA: TGTGCCAGCAGCTTCCACTTCGGCGGGGGAAGGGTCGGGGAGCTGTTTTTT. Protein sequence: CASSFHFGGGRVGELFF.

This clonotype came up a few times. The gene calls are TRBV2 and TRBJ1-2, with D possibly matching TRBD1 (6 bases). V gave up 6 bases and J gave up 4 bases, with 18 bases separating them. This CDR3 has 15 amino acids. Germline V gene data show CDR1 as SNHLY and CDR2 as FYNNEI. CDR3 sequence reads: CASRGRQELGYGYTF. The CDR3 DNA reads as TGTGCCAGCAGGGGTAGACAGGAGTTAGGCTATGGCTACACCTTC.

This clonotype was detected many times. The rearrangement joins TRBV2 to TRBJ1-1; 7 bases are a match to TRBD1. Germline loops: CDR1 SNHLY, CDR2 FYNNEI. The trim removed 8 bases at V and 3 bases at J, leaving 12 bases unmatched. The CDR3 contains 15 residues. As DNA, the CDR3 is TGTGCCAGCTCAGAGACAGGGTTCGGATACACTGAAGCTTTCTTT. Residues: CASSETGFGYTEAFF.

This clonotype was detected a few times. This chain links TRBV7-9 with TRBJ1-4; D might be TRBD1 (6 bases). The germline V gene encodes CDR1 SEHNR and CDR2 FQNEAQ (reference sequence). This CDR3 has 17 amino acids. V lost 5 bases, J lost 0 bases, and 16 bases lay in between. The CDR3 protein is CASSRVAGGSTNEKLFF. DNA of the CDR3: TGTGCCAGCAGCCGGGTTGCGGGGGGCTCAACTAATGAAAAACTGTTTTTT.

This clonotype was counted many times. The rearrangement links TRBV7-3 to TRBJ2-7; maybe TRBD1 (5 bases). V was pared by 2 bases and J by 2 bases, with 10 bases between. There are 14 residues in the CDR3. CDR1 and CDR2 (germline): SGHTA, FQGTGA. This CDR3 is CASSLGAGPYEQYF. CDR3 nucleotides: TGTGCCAGCAGCTTAGGTGCAGGGCCCTACGAGCAGTACTTC. The full variable domain, completed using reference TRBV7-3 and TRBJ2-7, is GAGVSQTPSNKVTEKGKYVELRCDPISGHTALYWYRQSLGQGPEFLIYFQGTGAADDSGLPNDRFFAVRPEGSVSTLKIQRTERGDSAVYLCASSLGAGPYEQYFGPGTRLTVT.

The chain couples TRBV20-1 to TRBJ1-5; no reliable D call. The CDR3 covers 14 residues. CDR1 is DFQATT and CDR2 is SNEGSKA in the germline V gene (reference sequence). Trimming took off 5 bases at V and 1 base at J, with 12 bases between the two ends. CDR3 residues: CSAYPGQSNQPQHF. Written as DNA, the CDR3 is TGCAGTGCTTACCCGGGCCAGAGCAATCAGCCCCAGCATTTT.

The chain combines TRBV7-9 with TRBJ2-1; the match to TRBD1 covers 9 bases. This CDR3 region has 17 residues. Per the germline V gene, CDR1 is SEHNR and CDR2 is FQNEAQ (reference sequence). V shed 3 bases, J shed 7 bases, and the junction held 13 bases outside the gene matches. CDR3 DNA: TGTGCCAGCAGCTTCCCGCAACCGGGACAGGGTGGAAATGAGCAGTTCTTC. This codes for CASSFPQPGQGGNEQFF.

This clonotype was observed at least ten times. This chain joins TRBV10-3 and TRBJ1-1, with a possible D match to TRBD1 (6 bases). Germline V gene sequence: CDR1 ENHRY, CDR2 SYGVKD. The CDR3 extends over 13 amino acids. V was shortened by 4 bases and J by 2 bases, with 8 bases between the two germline ends. CDR3 nucleotide sequence: TGTGCCATCAGTGGGACAGACAACACTGAAGCTTTCTTT. Its translation is CAISGTDNTEAFF.

Only a few counts were recorded for this clonotype. The chain has TRBV7-9 and TRBJ2-7; 9 nucleotides line up with TRBD1. This CDR3 is 15 amino acids long. The junction had 8 bases not matched to a gene; V was cut back by 5 bases and J by 3 bases. Germline V lookup: CDR1 SEHNR, CDR2 FQNEAQ (reference sequence). For the CDR3, the DNA is TGTGCCAGCAGCCCCGGGACAGGGCTTCTCTACGAGCAGTACTTC. Its protein is CASSPGTGLLYEQYF.

This clonotype showed up many times. J is TRBJ1-1 and V is TRBV28, with D hard to call. Trimming stripped 3 bases from V and 3 bases from J, with 11 bases between. There are 14 residues in the CDR3. The germline CDR1 and CDR2 sequences are MDHEN and SYDVKM. The CDR3 sequence: CASSFPGRDTEAFF. The CDR3 DNA is TGTGCCAGCAGTTTCCCTGGGAGGGACACTGAAGCTTTCTTT.

Comments on this clonotype: The junction departs from germline at one end; a sequencing error may be responsible. The chain employs TRBV12-3 or TRBV12-4 and TRBJ1-2; tentatively, D is TRBD1 (5 bases). CDR3 length: 14 residues. The CDR3 DNA is TGTGCCAGCAGTTTCGGGACTTCAGGCTATGGCGACACCTTC. Translating it yields CASSFGTSGYGDTF.

The J gene is TRBJ1-5, the V gene TRBV19; tentatively, D is TRBD1 (5 bases). Germline CDR1 is LNHDA and CDR2 is SQIVND (reference sequence). This CDR3 is built from 15 residues. Trimming pared 5 bases from V and 6 bases from J, leaving 17 bases between. CDR3 residues: CASSEQIGVGQPQHF. DNA of the CDR3: TGTGCCAGTAGTGAACAGATAGGGGTAGGTCAGCCCCAGCATTTT.